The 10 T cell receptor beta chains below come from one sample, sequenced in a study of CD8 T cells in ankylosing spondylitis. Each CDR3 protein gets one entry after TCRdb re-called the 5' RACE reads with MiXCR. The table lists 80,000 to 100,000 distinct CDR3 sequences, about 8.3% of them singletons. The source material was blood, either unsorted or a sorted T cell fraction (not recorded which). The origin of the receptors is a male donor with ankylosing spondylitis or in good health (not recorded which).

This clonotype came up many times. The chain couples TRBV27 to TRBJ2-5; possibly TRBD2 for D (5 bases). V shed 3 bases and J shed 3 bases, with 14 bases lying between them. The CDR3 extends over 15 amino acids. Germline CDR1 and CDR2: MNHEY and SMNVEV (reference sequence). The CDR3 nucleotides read TGTGCCAGCAGTTTCAGGACTCCTAAGGAAGAGACCCAGTACTTC. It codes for CASSFRTPKEETQYF.

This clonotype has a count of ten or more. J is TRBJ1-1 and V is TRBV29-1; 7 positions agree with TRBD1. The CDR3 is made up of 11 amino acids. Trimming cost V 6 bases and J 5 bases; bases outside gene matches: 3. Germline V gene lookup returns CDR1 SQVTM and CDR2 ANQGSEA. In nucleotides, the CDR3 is TGCAGCGTAAGGGGGCGAACTGAAGCTTTCTTT. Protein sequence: CSVRGRTEAFF.

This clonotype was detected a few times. CDR3 sequence (DNA): TGTGCCAGCAGTCACCTAACAGGGGCAGGGGCTTACAATGAGCAGTTCTTC. Translating it yields CASSHLTGAGAYNEQFF. This sequence joins TRBV6-2 or TRBV6-3 and TRBJ2-1; the match to TRBD1 covers 7 bases. The CDR3 is 17 residues long. CDR1 is MNHEY, CDR2 SVGEGT, per germline. The J segment lost 4 bases and the V segment lost 5 bases, leaving 14 bases of the junction unmatched.

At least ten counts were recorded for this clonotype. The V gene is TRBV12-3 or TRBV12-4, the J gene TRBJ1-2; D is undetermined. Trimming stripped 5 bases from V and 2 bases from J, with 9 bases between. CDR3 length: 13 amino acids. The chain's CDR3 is CASSPTVNYGYTF. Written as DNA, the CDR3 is TGTGCCAGCAGTCCTACAGTGAACTATGGCTACACCTTC.

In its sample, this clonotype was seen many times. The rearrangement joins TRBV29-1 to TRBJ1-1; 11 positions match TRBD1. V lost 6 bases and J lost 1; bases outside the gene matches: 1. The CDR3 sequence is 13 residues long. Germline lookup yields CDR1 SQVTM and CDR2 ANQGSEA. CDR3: CSVDRGRNTEAFF. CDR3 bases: TGCAGCGTGGACAGGGGGCGGAACACTGAAGCTTTCTTT.

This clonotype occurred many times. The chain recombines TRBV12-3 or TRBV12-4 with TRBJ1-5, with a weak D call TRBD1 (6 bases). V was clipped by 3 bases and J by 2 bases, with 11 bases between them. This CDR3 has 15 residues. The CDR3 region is CASSLAGAGNQPQHF. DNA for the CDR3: TGTGCCAGCAGTTTGGCAGGGGCAGGCAATCAGCCCCAGCATTTT.

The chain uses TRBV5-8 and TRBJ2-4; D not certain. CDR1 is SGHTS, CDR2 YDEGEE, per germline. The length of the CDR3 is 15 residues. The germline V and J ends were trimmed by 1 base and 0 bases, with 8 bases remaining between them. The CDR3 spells CASSLRVVAKNIQYF. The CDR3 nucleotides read TGTGCCAGCAGCTTGAGGGTAGTAGCCAAAAACATTCAGTACTTC.

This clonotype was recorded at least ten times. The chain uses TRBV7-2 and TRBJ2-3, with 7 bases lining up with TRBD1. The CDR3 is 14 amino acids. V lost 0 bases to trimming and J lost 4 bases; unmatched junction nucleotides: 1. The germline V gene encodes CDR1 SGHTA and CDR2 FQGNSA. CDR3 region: CASSLAGTADTQYF. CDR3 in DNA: TGTGCCAGCAGCTTAGCGGGGACAGCAGATACGCAGTATTTT.

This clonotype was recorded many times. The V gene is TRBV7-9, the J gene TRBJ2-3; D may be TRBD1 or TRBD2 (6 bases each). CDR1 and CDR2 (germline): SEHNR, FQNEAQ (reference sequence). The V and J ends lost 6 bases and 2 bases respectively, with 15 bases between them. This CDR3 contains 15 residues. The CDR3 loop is CASRSEGGFTDTQYF. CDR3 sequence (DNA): TGTGCCAGCAGATCAGAGGGGGGATTCACAGATACGCAGTATTTT.

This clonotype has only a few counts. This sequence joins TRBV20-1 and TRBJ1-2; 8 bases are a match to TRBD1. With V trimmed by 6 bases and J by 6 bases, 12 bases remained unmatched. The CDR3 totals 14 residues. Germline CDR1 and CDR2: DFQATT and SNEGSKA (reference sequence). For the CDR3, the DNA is TGCAGTGCACCAGCCCAGGGGGCAGGTGATGGCTACACCTTC. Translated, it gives CSAPAQGAGDGYTF.